This TCR beta chain comes out of a study of beta chain features in type 1 diabetes. Study-level findings and limits: In cDNA sequencing, cells with high TCR expression could be over-represented. Compared with healthy donors, patients appeared to share more similar naive, central memory and regulatory TCRB repertoires.

This CDR3 contains 13 residues. Germline CDR1 SGHDT, CDR2 YYEEEE. The V and J ends lost 4 bases and 4 bases respectively, with 10 bases between them. In the case of this clone: Its specificity is not known.

Expressed TCRB transcripts were sequenced, since all the RNA that had been isolated was reverse transcribed. Profiled with immunoSEQ multiplex PCR; TCRdb holds only in-frame clones, not every one. In the table there are 400,000 to 550,000 clones, around 10% of which are singletons. Averaging approximately 0.11 L, one heparinised blood draw came from each individual donor. What was sequenced was naive CD4+ T cells from blood. This sequence was found in a woman aged 18-35 years in good health. The chain carries TRBV5-6 and TRBJ2-3, with no clear D. The DNA of the CDR3 is TGTGCCAGCAGCCCCGGAAGGGCAGATACGCAGTATTTT. The encoded protein is CASSPGRADTQYF.